This paragraph covers one T cell receptor beta chain sequence. Its antigen is as yet unknown. The method was immunoSEQ multiplex PCR; TCRdb's version includes in-frame clones alone and lacks a portion of them. The repertoire includes 6,200 or so clones, 74% of them detected once, and about 2.1% sits in the top ten. The CDR3 is 15 amino acids. CDR1 is LNHDA and CDR2 is SQIVND in the germline V gene (reference sequence). Trimming left V 3 bases short and J 1 base short, with 12 bases between. These data belong to a study of STAT5B mutations in CD4+ large granular lymphocyte leukemia. Study results and caveats: Only 5 or 6 CD4-sorted patient samples were compared with healthy controls for clonality. 8/27 top patient clones versus 2/35 control clones were TRBV06-family. Roughly a quarter of private leukemic clonotypes occurred rarely in other patients' non-leukemic repertoires.

The origin of this receptor is a woman aged 70-85 years with CD4+ T-cell large granular lymphocyte leukemia. The chain employs TRBV19 and TRBJ1-1, with D perhaps TRBD1 (6 bases). Material for sequencing was PBMCs. CDR3 amino acids: CASSMFGTSNTEAFF. CDR3 coding DNA: TGTGCCAGTAGTATGTTCGGGACATCGAACACTGAAGCTTTCTTT.